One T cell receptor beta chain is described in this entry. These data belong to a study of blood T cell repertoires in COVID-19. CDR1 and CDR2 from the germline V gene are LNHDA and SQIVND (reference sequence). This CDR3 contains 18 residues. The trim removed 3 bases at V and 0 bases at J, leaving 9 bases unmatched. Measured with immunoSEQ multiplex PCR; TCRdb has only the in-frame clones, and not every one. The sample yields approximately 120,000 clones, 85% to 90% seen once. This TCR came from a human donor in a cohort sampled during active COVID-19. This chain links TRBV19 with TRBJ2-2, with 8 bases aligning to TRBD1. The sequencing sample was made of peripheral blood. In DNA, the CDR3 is TGTGCCAGTAGTATCGTGAGGACAGGGCCCTCGAACACCGGGGAGCTGTTTTTT. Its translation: CASSIVRTGPSNTGELFF.